The 13 T cell receptor beta chains reported below all come from one sample, sequenced in a study of blood T cells in healthy people across ages. A sample-barcoded 5' primer and a J-beta primer mix were used in a second PCR of about 7 to 11 cycles. TCRdb reprocessed the 5' RACE reads via MiXCR and lists one record per CDR3 protein. The table records over 950,000 distinct CDR3 sequences, roughly 47% of them present only once. The sequenced sample was blood. The source is an older woman in good health.

The chain is built from TRBV15 and TRBJ2-2; no firm D call. V was clipped by 2 bases and J by 2 bases, with 6 bases between them. This CDR3 has 14 amino acids. Germline CDR1 and CDR2: LNHNV and YYDKDF (reference sequence). The CDR3, as DNA: TGTGCCACCAGCAGAAAGGGAAACACCGGGGAGCTGTTTTTT. This gives the protein CATSRKGNTGELFF. The full variable domain, completed using reference TRBV15 and TRBJ2-2, is DAMVIQNPRYQVTQFGKPVTLSCSQTLNHNVMYWYQQKSSQAPKLLFHYYDKDFNNEADTPDNFQSRRPNTSFCFLDIRSPGLGDTAMYLCATSRKGNTGELFFGEGSRLTVL.

The chain carries TRBV20-1 and TRBJ2-5; D not resolved. Trimming removed 0 bases at V and 5 bases at J, with 10 bases between. The CDR3 extends over 13 amino acids. Germline V gene data show CDR1 as DFQATT and CDR2 as SNEGSKA (reference sequence). As DNA, the CDR3 is TGCAGTGCTAGAGATCCCTTCACGGAGACCCAGTACTTC. It yields the protein CSARDPFTETQYF.

The chain links TRBV2 to TRBJ1-1; D possibly corresponds to TRBD1 (6 bases). The germline V gene encodes CDR1 SNHLY and CDR2 FYNNEI. The CDR3 runs 14 residues. Between the trimmed V and J ends, which lost 7 bases and 4 bases, there was a span of 16 bases. The CDR3 reads CASTRGGTRTEAFF. CDR3 bases: TGTGCCAGCACCAGAGGGGGGACTCGCACTGAAGCTTTCTTT.

The chain combines TRBV7-2 with TRBJ2-7; no clear D. With 1 base removed from V and 0 bases from J, the gap between germline ends came to 10 bases. CDR3 length: 15 residues. Germline-derived CDR1 and CDR2 are SGHTA and FQGNSA. The CDR3: CASSLEGLGSYEQYF. As DNA, the CDR3 is TGTGCCAGCAGCTTAGAGGGTTTGGGCTCCTACGAGCAGTACTTC.

V gene TRBV7-8 combines with J gene TRBJ2-7; the match to TRBD2 covers 7 bases. Germline CDR1 is SGHVS and CDR2 is FQNEAQ. Germline trimming cut 5 bases from V and 0 bases from J; bases unmatched to any gene: 10. The CDR3 runs to 16 residues. CDR3 coding DNA: TGTGCCAGCAGCCGATTAAGCCGGGACTACTCCTACGAGCAGTACTTC. Translating gives CASSRLSRDYSYEQYF.

The chain combines TRBV2 with TRBJ2-1, with D possibly matching TRBD2 (6 bases). Trimming left V 7 bases short and J 2 bases short, with 12 bases between. Germline CDR1 SNHLY, CDR2 FYNNEI. The CDR3 sequence is 14 residues long. This CDR3 is CASTPSETYNEQFF. CDR3 bases: TGTGCCAGCACCCCTAGCGAAACCTACAATGAGCAGTTCTTC.

This clonotype was seen more than once but under ten times. The V and J genes are TRBV20-1 and TRBJ2-1; D is unresolved. V was clipped by 6 bases and J by 10 bases, with 25 bases between them. Germline V gene sequence: CDR1 DFQATT, CDR2 SNEGSKA (reference sequence). The length of the CDR3 is 15 residues. The CDR3 DNA reads as TGCAGTGCGCGACTCGCGCCCCAGGCCGCAGCGGAGCAGTTCTTC. It codes for CSARLAPQAAAEQFF.

The J gene is TRBJ2-3, the V gene TRBV7-2; 9 nucleotides align to TRBD2. With V trimmed by 4 bases and J by 10 bases, 6 bases remained unmatched. The CDR3 is made up of 13 amino acids. CDR1 and CDR2 (germline): SGHTA, FQGNSA. As DNA, the CDR3 is TGTGCCAGCAGCTCTGCTAGCGGGAAAGCGCAGTATTTT. Protein product: CASSSASGKAQYF.

This clonotype was seen ten or more times. The rearrangement uses TRBV12-3 or TRBV12-4 and TRBJ2-7, with a possible D match to TRBD2 (5 bases). Between the trimmed V and J ends, which lost 6 bases and 4 bases, there was a span of 13 bases. CDR3 length: 13 residues. CDR3 sequence: CASSPSGIYEQYF. CDR3 nucleotide sequence: TGTGCCAGCAGCCCGTCGGGGATTTACGAGCAGTACTTC.

The V and J genes are TRBV7-8 and TRBJ2-7; no reliable D call. This CDR3 contains 14 residues. CDR1 is SGHVS, CDR2 FQNEAQ, per germline. V was shortened by 2 bases and J by 2 bases, with 10 bases between the two germline ends. CDR3 nucleotide sequence: TGTGCCAGCAGCTTACGGTTACAAACCTACGAGCAGTACTTC. It yields the protein CASSLRLQTYEQYF.

The V call is TRBV5-1, the J call TRBJ2-5, with a possible D match to TRBD2 (6 bases). Germline V gene lookup returns CDR1 SGHRS and CDR2 YFSETQ. Deletions cut 7 bases from V and 3 bases from J, with 10 bases between. The CDR3 consists of 12 residues. CDR3 loop: CASYLAEETQYF. For the CDR3, the DNA is TGCGCCAGCTACTTAGCGGAAGAGACCCAGTACTTC. Complete variable domain (other parts from reference TRBV5-1 and TRBJ2-5): KAGVTQTPRYLIKTRGQQVTLSCSPISGHRSVSWYQQTPGQGLQFLFEYFSETQRNKGNFPGRFSGRQFSNSRSEMNVSTLELGDSALYLCASYLAEETQYFGPGTRLLVL.

This clonotype has more than one count but fewer than ten. The genes are TRBV5-1 and TRBJ1-2; D gene ambiguous. The V gene lost 4 bases and the J gene lost 2 bases, with 15 bases spanning the gap. This CDR3 contains 15 residues. Germline loops: CDR1 SGHRS, CDR2 YFSETQ. Written as DNA, the CDR3 is TGCGCCAGCAGCCCACGGACGGAACCCAACTATGGCTACACCTTC. It yields the protein CASSPRTEPNYGYTF.

This clonotype was detected a few times. The chain is built from TRBV27 and TRBJ2-7; D not resolved. Germline loops: CDR1 MNHEY, CDR2 SMNVEV (reference sequence). This CDR3 has 14 residues. V lost 4 bases, J lost 3 bases, and 13 bases lay in between. CDR3 sequence reads: CASSSRSAGYEQYF. CDR3 in DNA: TGTGCCAGCAGTTCTCGCTCCGCCGGCTACGAGCAGTACTTC.